This T cell receptor (beta chain) stems from a study of CD8 T cells in ankylosing spondylitis. Findings and caveats of the study: According to the report, clones linked to the disease were significantly enriched in matched synovial fluid samples taken from ankylosing spondylitis patients. What appeared characteristic of ankylosing spondylitis blood was a TCR beta motif of seven to nine highly homologous variants. In synovial fluid and blood from reactive arthritis, some motif variants were previously reported.

Scientists made TCR beta libraries using quantitative 5'-RACE with molecular barcodes. One entry per CDR3 protein results from TCRdb running MiXCR on the 5' RACE reads. The profile shows roughly 40,000 distinct CDR3 sequences, approximately 15% of them singletons. This clonotype was counted once. What it binds is unknown. Sequencing was carried out using blood. This TCR was sampled from a male donor with ankylosing spondylitis or in good health (not recorded which).

The CDR3 sequence is CSVGVTGAYEQYF. The CDR3 nucleotides read TGCAGCGTTGGGGTTACAGGCGCCTACGAGCAGTACTTC. The chain uses TRBV29-1 and TRBJ2-7; D is perhaps TRBD1 (5 bases). The V and J ends lost 4 bases and 2 bases respectively, with 12 bases between them. The CDR3 has 13 residues. Germline-derived CDR1 and CDR2 are SQVTM and ANQGSEA.